This entry lists 10 T cell receptor beta chains sequenced from one sample in a study of blood T cell repertoires in COVID-19. The table came from immunoSEQ multiplex PCR; TCRdb's copy has only in-frame clones and leaves some out. In the table there are some 290,000 clones, about 76% of which are singletons. Specimen: peripheral blood. Receptor source: a woman in her sixties with active or convalescent COVID-19.

To note about this clone: The sample carries other DNA sequences with the same CDR3. The chain recombines TRBV29-1 with TRBJ1-5, with TRBD1 matching over 9 bases. This CDR3 contains 12 residues. Per germline, CDR1 SQVTM and CDR2 ANQGSEA. With 6 bases clipped from V and 7 bases from J, the junction kept 4 bases outside the gene matches. CDR3 loop: CSVGQGRQPQHF. The DNA for the CDR3 is TGCAGCGTCGGACAGGGGAGACAGCCCCAGCATTTT.

The J gene is TRBJ1-3, the V gene TRBV11-2, with D hard to call. The CDR3 consists of 14 residues. Trimming removed 0 bases at V and 4 bases at J, with 7 bases between. Germline CDR1 SGHAT, CDR2 FQNNGV. The CDR3 sequence: CASSLERAGNTIYF. DNA for the CDR3: TGTGCCAGCAGCTTAGAAAGAGCGGGAAACACCATATATTTT.

The chain employs TRBV28 and TRBJ1-3, with 9 positions matching TRBD1. V shed 5 bases, J shed 0 bases, and the junction held 2 bases outside the gene matches. Germline V lookup: CDR1 MDHEN, CDR2 SYDVKM. This CDR3 is built from 15 residues. CDR3 coding DNA: TGTGCCAGCAGTGGGACAGGGAACTCTGGAAACACCATATATTTT. Protein product: CASSGTGNSGNTIYF.

This rearrangement joins TRBV5-1 to TRBJ1-1; D unclear. The CDR3 extends over 14 amino acids. Trimming cost V 2 bases and J 3 bases, with 11 bases left between them. Germline V lookup: CDR1 SGHRS, CDR2 YFSETQ. The CDR3 coding sequence is TGCGCCAGCAGCTTTTCCGGGAGCCACACTGAAGCTTTCTTT. Its protein is CASSFSGSHTEAFF.

The J gene is TRBJ2-1, the V gene TRBV6-2 or TRBV6-3, with a weak D call TRBD1 (6 bases). V lost 5 bases to trimming and J lost 3 bases, with 14 bases between them. This CDR3 has 15 residues. Germline CDR1 and CDR2: MNHEY and SVGEGT. CDR3 residues: CASSMGRGHYNEQFF. The CDR3 coding sequence is TGTGCCAGCAGTATGGGCCGGGGACACTACAATGAGCAGTTCTTC.

CDR3 loop: CASSSRGQGTYEQYF. For the CDR3, the DNA is TGTGCCAGCAGTTCCCGGGGACAGGGAACCTACGAGCAGTACTTC. The chain employs TRBV27 and TRBJ2-7, with 9 bases fitting TRBD1. In germline, CDR1 is MNHEY, CDR2 SMNVEV (reference sequence). V gave up 4 bases and J gave up 2 bases; unmatched junction bases: 6. The CDR3 extends over 15 amino acids.

The J gene is TRBJ1-1, the V gene TRBV6-5; D unresolved. This CDR3 has 13 residues. Germline V gene sequence: CDR1 MNHEY, CDR2 SVGAGI. V was cut by 8 bases and J by 0 bases, with 10 bases left in between. As DNA, the CDR3 is TGTGCCAGCGTTCGGGAACTGAACACTGAAGCTTTCTTT. The encoded protein is CASVRELNTEAFF.

This chain uses TRBV7-2 with TRBJ1-4; 7 nucleotides agree with TRBD1. Germline V gene sequence: CDR1 SGHTA, CDR2 FQGNSA. This CDR3 is 14 amino acids long. Unmatched junction bases numbered 4, after V lost 3 bases and J lost 6 bases. The CDR3 DNA reads TGTGCCAGCAGCTTCCAGGGGGGAGATGAAAAACTGTTTTTT. This encodes CASSFQGGDEKLFF.

This sequence joins TRBV9 and TRBJ1-1, with D tentatively TRBD1 (6 bases). Germline CDR1 is SGDLS and CDR2 is YYNGEE. Trimming took off 0 bases at V and 0 bases at J, with 12 bases between the two ends. This CDR3 has 16 amino acids. CDR3 in amino acids: CASSVDSQGLNTEAFF. CDR3 coding DNA: TGTGCCAGCAGCGTAGATTCCCAGGGGCTGAACACTGAAGCTTTCTTT.

This clone occurred once. The chain recombines TRBV10-3 with TRBJ2-7; the match to TRBD1 covers 8 bases. Per the germline V gene, CDR1 is ENHRY and CDR2 is SYGVKD. This CDR3 region has 14 residues. J was trimmed by 3 bases and V by 2 bases; bases with no gene match: 3. CDR3 region: CAISEGRGLYEQYF. The CDR3 DNA sequence: TGTGCCATCAGTGAGGGCAGGGGGCTCTACGAGCAGTACTTC.